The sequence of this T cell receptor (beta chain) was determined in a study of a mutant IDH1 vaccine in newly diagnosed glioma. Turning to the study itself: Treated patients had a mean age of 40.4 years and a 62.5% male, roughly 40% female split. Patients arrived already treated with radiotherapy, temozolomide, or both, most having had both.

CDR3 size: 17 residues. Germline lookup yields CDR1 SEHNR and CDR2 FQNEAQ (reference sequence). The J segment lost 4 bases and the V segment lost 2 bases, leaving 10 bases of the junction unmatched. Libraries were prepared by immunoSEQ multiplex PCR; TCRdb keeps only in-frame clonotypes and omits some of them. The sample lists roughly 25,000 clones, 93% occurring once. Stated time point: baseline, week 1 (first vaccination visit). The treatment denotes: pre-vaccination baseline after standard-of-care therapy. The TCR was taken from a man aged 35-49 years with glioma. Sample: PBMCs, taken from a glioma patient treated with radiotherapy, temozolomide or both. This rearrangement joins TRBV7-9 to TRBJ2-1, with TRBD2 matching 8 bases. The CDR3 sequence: CASSLYTSGRPYNEQFF. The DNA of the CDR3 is TGTGCCAGCAGCTTATATACTAGCGGAAGACCATACAATGAGCAGTTCTTC.